The T cell receptor beta chain under discussion was sequenced for a study of shared clonotypes between healthy human individuals. Clones were sequenced by immunoSEQ multiplex PCR, and TCRdb holds only the in-frame ones, with some missing. The sample lists about 980,000 clones, more than 75% seen once, with over 1.3% in the top ten. After removal of 5 bases from V and 5 bases from J, the junction contained 13 bases not matched to a gene. The CDR3 contains 16 residues. Germline CDR1 is SGHTA and CDR2 is FQGNSA. In this sample, this clone turned up once. This sequence joins TRBV7-2 and TRBJ2-5; 8 nucleotides agree with TRBD2. This sequence was found in a man between 18 and 35 years old in good health. Sequenced input: memory CD4+ T cells sorted from blood. The subset here: CD45RA-negative fraction. In nucleotides, the CDR3 is TGTGCCAGCAGCCCCAGATTAGCGGGATCGGGGGAGACCCAGTACTTC. Protein sequence: CASSPRLAGSGETQYF.